These 20 T cell receptor beta chains were sequenced from one sample in a study of naive and memory T cell subsets (TCRdb year 2017). The library was generated by UMI-ligation and nested PCR. Sequencer: Illumina MiSeq. To cover both TRBC1 and TRBC2, the beta constant-region primer consisted of an equimolar mix of two oligonucleotides. Four rounds of PCR, combining the SP2 primer with nested alpha and beta constant-region primers, were used to amplify the ligated cDNA. TCRdb cleaned the public reads at Q25 with fastp, built clones with MiXCR and kept in-frame beta chains. A single entry per CDR3 protein holds the most common genes and DNA from its merged rows. This sample lists around 130,000 distinct CDR3 sequences; roughly 32% were detected once. Of the sample, about 1% falls within the top ten clones. The sample comprised central memory CD4+ T cells from blood. The cell subset or site tag for this specimen amounts to: central memory, CD45RA- CD27+. The receptors stem from a human donor in good health.

This clonotype was picked up many times. V gene TRBV20-1 combines with J gene TRBJ2-7; D is ambiguous. CDR1 DFQATT and CDR2 SNEGSKA come from the germline V gene (reference sequence). The V gene lost 3 bases and the J gene lost 2 bases, with 14 bases spanning the gap. This CDR3 has 14 residues. CDR3 coding DNA: TGCAGTGCTAGGACGTTTAGAAGTGCCTACGAGCAGTACTTC. It yields the protein CSARTFRSAYEQYF.

This clonotype has just a few counts. The chain uses TRBV6-6 and TRBJ1-2; D remains unclear. V was pared by 7 bases and J by 4 bases, with 10 bases between. The CDR3 totals 12 residues. Germline V lookup: CDR1 MNHNY, CDR2 SVGAGI (reference sequence). CDR3 nucleotide sequence: TGTGCCAGCATAAGTACCCGCTATGGCTACACCTTC. Amino acid sequence: CASISTRYGYTF.

The rearrangement joins TRBV3-1 to TRBJ2-1; 7 nucleotides line up with TRBD2. The germline CDR1 and CDR2 sequences are LGHDT and YNNKEL (reference sequence). The trim removed 1 base at V and 8 bases at J, leaving 8 bases unmatched. CDR3 size: 15 residues. This CDR3 reads CASSQGKREVHEQFF. The DNA for the CDR3 is TGTGCCAGCAGCCAAGGGAAGCGGGAAGTACATGAGCAGTTCTTC.

This clonotype has more than one count but fewer than ten. The chain is built from TRBV5-1 and TRBJ2-3; no clear D gene. Trimming removed 0 bases at V and 2 bases at J, with 7 bases between. CDR1 is SGHRS and CDR2 is YFSETQ in the germline V gene. This CDR3 has 14 residues. Here the CDR3 reads CASSLGGNTDTQYF. For the CDR3, the DNA is TGCGCCAGCAGCTTGGGCGGAAACACAGATACGCAGTATTTT. Drawing the rest from reference TRBV5-1 and TRBJ2-3, the complete variable domain is KAGVTQTPRYLIKTRGQQVTLSCSPISGHRSVSWYQQTPGQGLQFLFEYFSETQRNKGNFPGRFSGRQFSNSRSEMNVSTLELGDSALYLCASSLGGNTDTQYFGPGTRLTVL.

V and J are TRBV29-1 and TRBJ2-1; 13 bases map to TRBD2. Germline CDR1 is SQVTM and CDR2 is ANQGSEA. The CDR3 spans 14 residues. Unmatched junction bases numbered 2, after V lost 3 bases and J lost 6 bases. The CDR3 protein is CSVDRTSGSNEQFF. The CDR3 nucleotides are TGCAGCGTTGATCGGACTAGCGGGAGCAATGAGCAGTTCTTC.

CDR3 in amino acids: CASTFGYEQYF. CDR3 nucleotide sequence: TGTGCCAGCACTTTCGGGTACGAGCAGTACTTC. V usage is TRBV3-1 and J usage is TRBJ2-7; D ambiguous. V was trimmed by 7 bases and J by 4 bases, leaving 8 bases between them. Germline V gene sequence: CDR1 LGHDT, CDR2 YNNKEL (reference sequence). The CDR3 length is 11 residues.

This clonotype appeared a few times. The rearrangement joins TRBV7-3 to TRBJ2-1, with 7 nucleotides matching TRBD2. V trimming: 8 bases; J trimming: 5 bases; junction bases outside the gene matches: 21. Germline CDR1 reads SGHTA; CDR2 reads FQGTGA. This CDR3 is built from 18 residues. The CDR3 sequence: CASSPPTAPREKDNEQFF. The DNA for the CDR3 is TGTGCCAGCTCCCCACCGACCGCCCCGCGGGAGAAAGACAATGAGCAGTTCTTC.

This clonotype was counted only a few times. J is TRBJ2-1 and V is TRBV6-5, with D possibly being TRBD2 (7 bases). Germline values: CDR1 MNHEY, CDR2 SVGAGI. The ends were cut back, 5 bases at V and 7 bases at J, with 18 bases in the middle. The CDR3 spans 15 residues. The CDR3 nucleotides are TGTGCCAGCAGTCAGCTCCGGACTAGGGGGAATGAGCAGTTCTTC. This translates into CASSQLRTRGNEQFF.

This clonotype has only a few counts. This chain joins TRBV20-1 and TRBJ2-3, with 13 bases lining up with TRBD2. The CDR3 is 17 amino acids. After removal of 2 bases from V and 6 bases from J, the junction contained 11 bases not matched to a gene. Germline V gene data show CDR1 as DFQATT and CDR2 as SNEGSKA (reference sequence). Here the CDR3 DNA reads TGCAGTGCTAGACCACATACTAGCGGGAGGGCCACGGATACGCAGTATTTT. The encoded protein is CSARPHTSGRATDTQYF.

The chain employs TRBV28 and TRBJ1-6; a weak D match, TRBD1 (5 bases). In germline, CDR1 is MDHEN, CDR2 SYDVKM. This CDR3 spans 16 amino acids. Deletions cut 6 bases from V and 3 bases from J, with 15 bases between. DNA for the CDR3: TGTGCCAGCAGCCCCCCTGAGGGGTTCTATAATTCACCCCTCCACTTT. Its protein is CASSPPEGFYNSPLHF.

For the CDR3, the DNA is TGCAGCGTGACCGGACAGGGAGGCTACGAGCAGTACTTC. Translation: CSVTGQGGYEQYF. The V gene is TRBV29-1, the J gene TRBJ2-7; 8 bases map to TRBD1. V dropped 6 bases and J dropped 3; count of bases not matched to a gene: 7. Germline loops: CDR1 SQVTM, CDR2 ANQGSEA. This CDR3 contains 13 residues.

This clonotype was seen more than once but under ten times. The V and J genes are TRBV28 and TRBJ2-7, with 7 bases matching TRBD2. The length of the CDR3 is 16 residues. Germline V lookup: CDR1 MDHEN, CDR2 SYDVKM. The V and J ends lost 3 bases and 7 bases, in that order; junction bases with no gene match: 15. The CDR3 here is CASSFGFLAVLGEQYF. DNA for the CDR3: TGTGCCAGCAGTTTCGGGTTTCTAGCGGTTCTGGGAGAGCAGTACTTC. Full variable domain (outside the CDR3, taken from reference TRBV28 and TRBJ2-7): DVKVTQSSRYLVKRTGEKVFLECVQDMDHENMFWYRQDPGLGLRLIYFSYDVKMKEKGDIPEGYSVSREKKERFSLILESASTNQTSMYLCASSFGFLAVLGEQYFGPGTRLTVT.

This clonotype was picked up a small number of times. The rearrangement links TRBV28 to TRBJ2-2, with TRBD1 as a possible D gene (5 bases). The CDR3 runs to 15 residues. Deletions cut 5 bases from V and 3 bases from J, with 13 bases between. CDR1 MDHEN and CDR2 SYDVKM come from the germline V gene. The CDR3 loop reads CASSGTVRDTGELFF. The CDR3 bases are TGTGCCAGCAGTGGTACAGTCAGGGACACCGGGGAGCTGTTTTTT.

The chain is built from TRBV15 and TRBJ2-1; D assignment may be TRBD1 or TRBD2 (5 bases each). The CDR3 is 15 amino acids. Per germline, CDR1 LNHNV and CDR2 YYDKDF (reference sequence). V lost 2 bases and J 5 bases, leaving 13 bases between the germline ends. DNA for the CDR3: TGTGCCACCAGCAGATACCGGGACCAGAACAATGAGCAGTTCTTC. It is translated as CATSRYRDQNNEQFF.

The chain recombines TRBV5-6 with TRBJ2-1; TRBD2 agrees at 7 bases. CDR1 SGHDT and CDR2 YYEEEE come from the germline V gene. This CDR3 comprises 15 residues. The junction had 7 bases not matched to a gene; V was cut back by 1 base and J by 6 bases. The CDR3 nucleotides read TGTGCCAGCAGCTTGAACGGGAGGCCCCCCAATGAGCAGTTCTTC. Encoded protein: CASSLNGRPPNEQFF.

The J gene is TRBJ2-1, the V gene TRBV24-1; D uncertain. Trimming left V 6 bases short and J 0 bases short, with 5 bases between. The length of the CDR3 is 13 residues. Germline V gene data show CDR1 as KGHDR and CDR2 as SFDVKD. CDR3 sequence: CATSHASYNEQFF. The CDR3 DNA is TGTGCCACCAGTCATGCCTCCTACAATGAGCAGTTCTTC.

Points on this clonotype: This CDR3 is missing its conserved last phenylalanine or tryptophan, likely due to a read error. The J gene is TRBJ2-5, the V gene TRBV12-3 or TRBV12-4, with a weak D call TRBD1 (5 bases). The V end was cut by 3 bases, the J end by 4 bases, with 15 bases between. The CDR3 consists of 15 residues. CDR3 DNA sequence: TGTGCCAGCAGTTTCTTCATGGGGCGAGGAGAGACCCAGTACATC. It is translated as CASSFFMGRGETQYI.

The chain has TRBV28 and TRBJ1-2, with D uncertain. Germline V gives CDR1 MDHEN, CDR2 SYDVKM. V shed 6 bases and J shed 5 bases, with 13 bases lying between them. This CDR3 spans 13 amino acids. The CDR3 loop is CASSPGRSYGYTF. CDR3 sequence (DNA): TGTGCCAGCAGCCCGGGCAGGAGTTATGGCTACACCTTC.

This clonotype appeared a few times. The rearrangement uses TRBV19 and TRBJ2-1; possible D gene TRBD2, 6 bases. CDR3 size: 16 residues. V was shortened by 4 bases and J by 4 bases, with 17 bases between the two germline ends. Germline CDR1 reads LNHDA; CDR2 reads SQIVND (reference sequence). The CDR3: CASSKPRERGYNEQFF. The CDR3 nucleotides read TGTGCCAGTAGTAAACCACGGGAGCGTGGTTACAATGAGCAGTTCTTC.

V and J are TRBV20-1 and TRBJ2-1; 8 nucleotides agree with TRBD1. The V gene end was trimmed by 0 bases and the J gene end by 5 bases; junction bases not matched to a gene: 0. CDR3 size: 13 residues. CDR1 and CDR2 from the germline V gene are DFQATT and SNEGSKA (reference sequence). CDR3 sequence reads: CSAREDRDNEQFF. DNA for the CDR3: TGCAGTGCTAGAGAGGACAGGGACAATGAGCAGTTCTTC.